A selection of T cell receptor beta chains follows, all from one sample in a study of Graves' ophthalmopathy and Graves' hyperthyroidism. Via MiXCR, TCRdb re-called the multiplex PCR reads, giving one row per CDR3 protein. The repertoire holds 400,000 or so distinct CDR3 sequences, with less than 20% as singletons. Sequenced sample: peripheral blood. These TCRs come from a woman in her late teens or twenties with stable Graves' hyperthyroidism. Both conserved end residues are part of each CDR3. The D gene is left open where the match is weak. Size tells how often a clone was seen (once, few, many) or the class of an expanded clone, and some rows leave it out.

TRBV4-2,TRBJ1-2,few,TRBD1,CASSQNRGGVDGYTF,TGTGCCAGCAGCCAAAACAGGGGCGGAGTAGATGGCTACACCTTC
TRBV19,TRBJ2-3,many,TRBD2,CASRLGLAGTDTQYF,TGTGCCAGTAGGCTGGGACTAGCGGGAACGGATACGCAGTATTTT
TRBV19,TRBJ2-7,many,.,CASSTRGPYEQYF,TGTGCCAGTAGTACTAGAGGCCCCTACGAGCAGTACTTC
TRBV7-9,TRBJ2-7,many,TRBD1,CASSSRQGSSYEQYF,TGTGCCAGCAGCTCGCGACAGGGCTCCTCCTACGAGCAGTACTTC
TRBV20-1,TRBJ1-1,many,.,CSAPGSSESEAFF,TGCAGTGCCCCCGGTTCTTCGGAGTCTGAAGCTTTCTTT
TRBV12-3/TRBV12-4,TRBJ1-1,many,TRBD1,CASSLVTGGQAFF,TGTGCCAGCAGTTTAGTGACAGGGGGCCAAGCTTTCTTT
TRBV4-2,TRBJ1-2,many,.,CASNPASSDGYTF,TGTGCCAGCAACCCGGCATCGAGCGACGGCTACACCTTC
TRBV20-1,TRBJ2-2,many,TRBD1,CSAPTQGELTGELFF,TGCAGTGCCCCAACTCAGGGGGAACTGACCGGGGAGCTGTTTTTT
TRBV6-5,TRBJ2-5,.,.,CASITKLGTQYF,TGCGCCAGCATTACAAAACTAGGGACCCAGTACTTC
TRBV29-1,TRBJ2-7,many,TRBD1,CSVGLGTGGYEQYF,TGCAGCGTTGGGTTAGGGACAGGGGGCTACGAGCAGTACTTC
TRBV11-2,TRBJ2-5,many,.,CASSLVVGGETQYF,TGTGCCAGCAGCTTAGTTGTCGGGGGAGAGACCCAGTACTTC
TRBV28,TRBJ1-5,once,.,CASSFVKSNQPQHF,TGTGCCAGCAGTTTCGTGAAGAGCAATCAGCCCCAGCATTTT
TRBV20-1,TRBJ2-7,.,TRBD1,CSARDGLRDRGLYELYF,TGCAGTGCTAGAGATGGGCTCCGGGACAGGGGGCTCTACGAGCTGTACTTC
TRBV11-2,TRBJ1-1,many,TRBD1,CASSRDRDTEAFF,TGTGCCAGCAGCCGGGACAGGGACACTGAAGCTTTCTTT
TRBV24-1,TRBJ2-7,many,.,CATGDTPGEQYF,TGTGCCACCGGCGACACCCCGGGCGAGCAGTACTTC
TRBV9,TRBJ2-5,many,TRBD2,CASSVAAGGGETQYF,TGTGCCAGCAGCGTTGCAGCGGGGGGAGGAGAGACCCAGTACTTC
TRBV7-8,TRBJ2-7,many,.,CASSVGLGHYEQYF,TGTGCCAGCAGCGTTGGGCTGGGCCACTACGAGCAGTACTTC
TRBV2,TRBJ2-7,few,TRBD2,CASSRSGVAFEQYF,TGTGCCAGCAGTCGGAGCGGGGTGGCCTTCGAGCAGTACTTC
TRBV4-1,TRBJ2-5,few,.,CASSQEGGRRETQYF,TGCGCCAGCAGCCAAGAGGGGGGGCGAAGAGAGACCCAGTACTTC
TRBV4-1,TRBJ2-7,many,.,CASSQPRGATYEQYF,TGCGCCAGCAGCCAACCCCGGGGGGCCACCTACGAGCAGTACTTC
TRBV9,TRBJ1-6,many,.,CASSRDRLNSPLHF,TGTGCCAGCAGTCGAGACAGACTTAATTCACCCCTCCACTTT
TRBV12-3/TRBV12-4,TRBJ1-2,many,.,CASSSLQGRNGYTF,TGTGCCAGCAGTTCCTTACAGGGAAGGAATGGCTACACCTTC
TRBV6-5,TRBJ2-7,many,.,CASSYSRLWDEQYF,TGTGCCAGCAGTTACTCGAGGCTTTGGGACGAGCAGTACTTC
TRBV24-1,TRBJ1-2,many,TRBD1,CATSAGPGQALRYTF,TGTGCCACCAGTGCCGGACCGGGACAGGCCCTACGCTACACCTTC
TRBV3-1,TRBJ1-1,many,.,CASSQVRGGTEAFF,TGTGCCAGCAGCCAAGTCAGGGGAGGAACTGAAGCTTTCTTT
TRBV4-1,TRBJ1-6,many,.,CASSGPGSRYNSPLHF,TGCGCCAGCAGCGGTCCAGGGAGTAGGTATAATTCACCCCTCCACTTT
TRBV7-2,TRBJ1-1,many,.,CASSLFDLNTEAFF,TGTGCCAGCAGCTTATTCGACCTGAACACTGAAGCTTTCTTT
TRBV12-3/TRBV12-4,TRBJ1-3,.,.,CASSDAGGNTIYF,TGTGCCAGCAGCGACGCAGGGGGAAACACCATATATTTT
TRBV11-2,TRBJ1-1,.,.,CASSYDSRSTEAFF,TGTGCCAGCAGCTATGACTCGAGGAGCACTGAAGCTTTCTTT
TRBV20-1,TRBJ1-2,many,TRBD1,CSGLDRGVDYTF,TGCAGCGGTCTAGACAGGGGAGTTGACTACACCTTC
TRBV3-1,TRBJ1-2,few,.,CASSQEMGAYGYTF,TGTGCCAGCAGCCAAGAGATGGGGGCTTATGGCTACACCTTC
TRBV19,TRBJ1-1,many,.,CASLTGDMNTEAFF,TGTGCCAGTCTTACGGGGGATATGAACACTGAAGCTTTCTTT
TRBV11-2,TRBJ2-2,many,.,CASSSRLNTGELFF,TGTGCCAGCAGCTCCCGACTGAACACCGGGGAGCTGTTTTTT
TRBV6-1,TRBJ1-3,many,.,CASSGSRLSGNTIYF,TGTGCCAGCAGTGGCAGTCGCCTCTCTGGAAACACCATATATTTT
TRBV2,TRBJ2-7,many,TRBD1,CASSVPGQGSYEQYF,TGTGCCAGCAGTGTACCGGGACAGGGCTCCTACGAGCAGTACTTC
TRBV20-1,TRBJ1-1,many,TRBD1,CSAPPGAGQGAYTEAFF,TGCAGTGCCCCACCAGGGGCCGGACAGGGGGCGTACACTGAAGCTTTCTTT
TRBV12-3/TRBV12-4,TRBJ2-2,many,TRBD1,CASSGYQGVNTGELFF,TGTGCCAGCAGCGGGTATCAGGGGGTGAACACCGGGGAGCTGTTTTTT
TRBV6-5,TRBJ2-7,.,.,CASSSPRERAPYEQYF,TGTGCCAGCAGTTCGCCACGCGAACGGGCTCCCTACGAGCAGTACTTC
TRBV27,TRBJ1-5,few,TRBD1,CASSLSGSDRESQPQHF,TGTGCCAGCAGTTTATCAGGTTCGGACAGGGAATCCCAGCCCCAGCATTTT